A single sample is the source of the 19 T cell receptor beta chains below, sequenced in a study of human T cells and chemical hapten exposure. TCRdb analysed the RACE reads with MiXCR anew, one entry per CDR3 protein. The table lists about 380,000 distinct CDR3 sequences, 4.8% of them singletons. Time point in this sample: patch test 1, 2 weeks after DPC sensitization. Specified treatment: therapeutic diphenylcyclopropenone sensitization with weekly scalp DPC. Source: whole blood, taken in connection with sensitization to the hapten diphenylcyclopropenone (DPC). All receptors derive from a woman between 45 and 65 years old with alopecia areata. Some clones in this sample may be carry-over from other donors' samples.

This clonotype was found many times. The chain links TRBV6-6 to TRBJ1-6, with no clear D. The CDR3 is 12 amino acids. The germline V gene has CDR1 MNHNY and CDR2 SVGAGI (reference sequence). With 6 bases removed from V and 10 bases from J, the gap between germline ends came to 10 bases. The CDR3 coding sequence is TGTGCCAGCAGGGGAGCGGGGTCACCCCTCCACTTT. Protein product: CASRGAGSPLHF.

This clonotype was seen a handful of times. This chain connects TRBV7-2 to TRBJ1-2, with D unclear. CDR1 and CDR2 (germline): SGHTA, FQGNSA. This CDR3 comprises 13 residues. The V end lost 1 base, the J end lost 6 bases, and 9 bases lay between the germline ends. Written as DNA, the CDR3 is TGTGCCAGCAGCTTAGTTGGAGGGAATGGCTACACCTTC. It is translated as CASSLVGGNGYTF.

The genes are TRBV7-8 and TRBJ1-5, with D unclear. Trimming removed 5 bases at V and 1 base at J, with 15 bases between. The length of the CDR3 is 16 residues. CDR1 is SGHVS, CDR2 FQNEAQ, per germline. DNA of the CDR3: TGTGCCAGCAGCCGAATGAGGTTATCGAGCAATCAGCCCCAGCATTTT. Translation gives CASSRMRLSSNQPQHF.

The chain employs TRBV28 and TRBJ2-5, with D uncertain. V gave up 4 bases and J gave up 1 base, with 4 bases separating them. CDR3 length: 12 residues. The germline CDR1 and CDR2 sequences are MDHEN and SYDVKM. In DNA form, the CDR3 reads TGTGCCAGCAGTTCGGGCCAAGAGACCCAGTACTTC. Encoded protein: CASSSGQETQYF.

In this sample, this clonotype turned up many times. The CDR3: CASSSGTSLGEQYF. CDR3 DNA: TGTGCCAGCAGTTCCGGGACTAGCCTTGGCGAGCAGTACTTC. The genes are TRBV27 and TRBJ2-7; 9 nucleotides agree with TRBD2. The CDR3 is 14 residues long. Germline assignment: CDR1 MNHEY and CDR2 SMNVEV (reference sequence). Unmatched junction bases numbered 7, after V lost 4 bases and J lost 6 bases.

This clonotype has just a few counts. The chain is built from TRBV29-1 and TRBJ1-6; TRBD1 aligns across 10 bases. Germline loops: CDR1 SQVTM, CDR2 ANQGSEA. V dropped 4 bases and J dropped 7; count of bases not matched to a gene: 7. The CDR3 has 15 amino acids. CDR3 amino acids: CSVAPGQGSNSPLHF. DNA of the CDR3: TGCAGCGTTGCACCGGGACAGGGGTCGAATTCACCCCTCCACTTT.

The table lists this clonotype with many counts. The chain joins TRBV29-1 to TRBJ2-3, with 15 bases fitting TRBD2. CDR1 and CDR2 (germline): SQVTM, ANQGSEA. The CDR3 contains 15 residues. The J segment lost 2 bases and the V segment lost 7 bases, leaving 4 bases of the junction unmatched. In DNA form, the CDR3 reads TGCAGCGGGACTAGCGGGAGGGGGGCCACAGATACGCAGTATTTT. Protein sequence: CSGTSGRGATDTQYF.

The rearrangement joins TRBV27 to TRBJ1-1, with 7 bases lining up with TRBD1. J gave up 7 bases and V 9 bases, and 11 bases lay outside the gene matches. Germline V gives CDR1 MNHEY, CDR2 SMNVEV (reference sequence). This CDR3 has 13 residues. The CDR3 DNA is TGTGCCAGTCGTACGCCGGGACAGTTTGAAGCTTTCTTT. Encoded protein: CASRTPGQFEAFF.

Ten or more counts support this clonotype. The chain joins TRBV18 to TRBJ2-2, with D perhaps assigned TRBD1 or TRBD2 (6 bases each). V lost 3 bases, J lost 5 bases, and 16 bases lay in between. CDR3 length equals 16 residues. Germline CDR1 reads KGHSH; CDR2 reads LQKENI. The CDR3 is CASSPIGGQRTGELFF. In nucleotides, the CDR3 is TGTGCCAGCTCACCGATAGGGGGGCAGAGGACCGGGGAGCTGTTTTTT.

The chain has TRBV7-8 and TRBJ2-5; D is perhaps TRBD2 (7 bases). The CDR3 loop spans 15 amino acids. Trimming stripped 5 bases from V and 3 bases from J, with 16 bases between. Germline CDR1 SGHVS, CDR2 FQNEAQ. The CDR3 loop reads CASSERGAGEETQYF. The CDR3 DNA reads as TGTGCCAGCAGCGAAAGGGGGGCGGGGGAAGAGACCCAGTACTTC.

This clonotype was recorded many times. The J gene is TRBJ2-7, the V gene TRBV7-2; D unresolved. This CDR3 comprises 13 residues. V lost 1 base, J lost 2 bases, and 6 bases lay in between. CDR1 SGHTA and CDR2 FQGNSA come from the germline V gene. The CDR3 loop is CASSLELPYEQYF. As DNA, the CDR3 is TGTGCCAGCAGCTTAGAACTCCCCTACGAGCAGTACTTC.

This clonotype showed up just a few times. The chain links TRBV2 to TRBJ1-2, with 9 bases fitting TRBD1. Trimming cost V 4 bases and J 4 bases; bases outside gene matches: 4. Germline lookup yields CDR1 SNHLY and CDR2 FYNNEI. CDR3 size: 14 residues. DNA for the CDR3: TGTGCCAGCAGTGCGGGACAGGGAACCTATGGCTACACCTTC. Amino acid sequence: CASSAGQGTYGYTF. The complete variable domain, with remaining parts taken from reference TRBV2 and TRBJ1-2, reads EPEVTQTPSHQVTQMGQEVILRCVPISNHLYFYWYRQILGQKVEFLVSFYNNEISEKSEIFDDQFSVERPDGSNFTLKIRSTKLEDSAMYFCASSAGQGTYGYTFGSGTRLTVV.

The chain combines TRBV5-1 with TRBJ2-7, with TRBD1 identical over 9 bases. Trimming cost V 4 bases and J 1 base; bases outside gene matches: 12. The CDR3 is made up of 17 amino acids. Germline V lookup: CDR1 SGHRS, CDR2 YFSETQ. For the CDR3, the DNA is TGCGCCAGCAGCATTGGACAGGGGAGCCCTGCTTCCTACGAGCAGTACTTC. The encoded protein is CASSIGQGSPASYEQYF.

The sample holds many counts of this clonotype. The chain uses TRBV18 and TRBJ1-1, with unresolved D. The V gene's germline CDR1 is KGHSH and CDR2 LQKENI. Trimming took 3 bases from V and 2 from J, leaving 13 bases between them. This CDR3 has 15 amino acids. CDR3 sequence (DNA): TGTGCCAGCTCACCGTCCGGGATCTCCAACACTGAAGCTTTCTTT. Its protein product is CASSPSGISNTEAFF. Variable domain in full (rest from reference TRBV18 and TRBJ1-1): NAGVMQNPRHLVRRRGQEARLRCSPMKGHSHVYWYRQLPEEGLKFMVYLQKENIIDESGMPKERFSAEFPKEGPSILRIQQVVRGDSAAYFCASSPSGISNTEAFFGQGTRLTVV.

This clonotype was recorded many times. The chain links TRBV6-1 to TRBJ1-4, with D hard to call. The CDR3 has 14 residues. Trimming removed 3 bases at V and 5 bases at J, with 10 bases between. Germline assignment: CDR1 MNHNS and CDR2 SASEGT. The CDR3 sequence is CASSDRQGNEKLFF. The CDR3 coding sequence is TGTGCCAGCAGTGATCGGCAAGGAAATGAAAAACTGTTTTTT.

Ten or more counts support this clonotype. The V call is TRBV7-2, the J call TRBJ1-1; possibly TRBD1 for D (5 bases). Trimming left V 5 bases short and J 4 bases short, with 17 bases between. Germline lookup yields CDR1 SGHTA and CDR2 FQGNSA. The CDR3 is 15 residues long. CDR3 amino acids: CASSPRLGALTEAFF. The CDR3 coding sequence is TGTGCCAGCAGCCCCCGATTAGGGGCGCTCACTGAAGCTTTCTTT.

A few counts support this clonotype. The CDR3 bases are TGTGCCAGCAGCCTGTACGCACAGGGGGAATACAATGAGCAGTTCTTC. This encodes CASSLYAQGEYNEQFF. The chain joins TRBV11-3 to TRBJ2-1, with 8 positions matching TRBD1. The CDR3 sequence is 16 residues long. CDR1 is SGHNT, CDR2 YENEEA, per germline. Trimming cost V 5 bases and J 4 bases; bases outside gene matches: 10.

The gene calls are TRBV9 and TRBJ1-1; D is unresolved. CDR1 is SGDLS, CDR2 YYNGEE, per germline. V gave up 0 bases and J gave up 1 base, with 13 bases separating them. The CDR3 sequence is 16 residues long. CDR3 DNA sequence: TGTGCCAGCAGCGTAGAACCAGTACTCACGAACACTGAAGCTTTCTTT. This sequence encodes CASSVEPVLTNTEAFF.

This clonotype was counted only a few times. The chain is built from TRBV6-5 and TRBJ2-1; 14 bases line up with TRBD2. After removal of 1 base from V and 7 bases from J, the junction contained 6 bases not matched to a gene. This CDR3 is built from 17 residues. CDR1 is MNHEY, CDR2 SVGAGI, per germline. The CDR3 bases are TGTGCCAGCAGTTACTTGGGACTAGCGGGAGACTGGAATGAGCAGTTCTTC. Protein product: CASSYLGLAGDWNEQFF.